Described below is a single TCR beta chain sequence and its context. This clonotype was counted between two and nine times. Which antigen it targets is not known. Within one base of it there is no much larger clone, and no base qualities were kept. Flow cytometry had shown CD8+CD57+ cell expansion in the patients selected for sequencing. Severe acquired aplastic anemia was diagnosed in all patients according to International Study of Aplastic Anemia and Agranulocytosis and Camitta criteria. At the time blood was sampled, none of the patients had received any therapy. In the study, sorted CD4+ and CD8+ blood T cells from patients with severe aplastic anemia and from healthy subjects underwent deep sequencing of TCR repertoires. Patients were enrolled under clinicaltrials.gov protocols 00001620, 01623167, 00001397, 00071045, 00081523 and 00961064 in the USA. Ficoll-Paque density gradient centrifugation was used to isolate peripheral blood mononuclear cells. CD4+ and CD8+ T cells were sorted by FACS or magnetic beads before DNA extraction.

Measured from the cysteine to the phenylalanine, the CDR3 is 12 residues long. CDR3 DNA only is kept here, 36 bases in frame from base 1. V drops 2 bases and J drops 7 bases, leaving 5 bases in between. CDR1 and CDR2 are read off the germline V gene (reference sequence) as SEHNR and FQNEAQ. TCR beta VDJ combination and CDR3 sequence profiling used genomic DNA as the template. An Illumina HiSeq 2000 was used for TCR repertoire sequencing. The source study handled its data this way. TRBV/TRBJ rearrangement plots, CDR3 size and DJ length profiles, and Simpson's diversity index were used to evaluate the repertoires. The most abundant DNA sequence in the deep sequencing data was defined as the immunodominant clone. CDR3 amino acid sequences were checked for sharing across subjects and were also compared against the VDJdb database and published repertoires. Using fastp at Q25 and MiXCR, TCRdb reprocessed the public reads and kept productive beta chains. One record per CDR3 amino acid sequence lists the most common genes and DNA. The V and J calls reflect TCRdb's pipeline rather than the authors' work. The sample records over 150,000 distinct CDR3 sequences, approximately 48% of which are singletons. Of the sample, 13% is held by the ten largest clones.

This specimen belongs to a study of CD8+CD57+ T cells in acquired aplastic anemia (dated by TCRdb to the late 2010s). A note on the overall study: A mean of about 3 ug of DNA, ranging from 0.2 to 27.4 ug, was extracted from sorted CD4+ and CD8+ cells. CD8+CD57+ expansion was defined as frequency above the mean frequency observed in healthy subjects. Overall study outcomes, separate from this receptor: Over 25 CD8+ CDR3 sequences were found in both patients and controls but appeared to be highly expressed in patients and within the immunodominant clones of the patients. Between patients and healthy controls, no significant difference in CD8+ Simpson's diversity was found (P=0.060).

The receptor comes from a human donor with aplastic anemia. Recombination joined TRBV7-9 with TRBJ2-2, with the D gene not clear enough to name. The sequenced material came from sorted CD4+, CD8+, or CD8+CD57+ T cells (not recorded which) from PBMCs. CDR3 loop: CASSLLSGELFF. The nucleotides read TGTGCCAGCAGCTTACTTAGCGGGGAGCTGTTTTTT.